This T cell receptor beta chain was sequenced during a study of blood T cells in healthy people across ages. Study observations and caveats: There was no known CMV status for donors, so expanded clonotype changes were possibly confounded.

Next came a second PCR, run for roughly 7 to 12 cycles, which used a sample-barcoded 5' primer along with a J-beta primer mix. MiXCR was run by TCRdb on the 5' RACE reads, yielding one entry per CDR3 protein. The data show 920,000 or so distinct CDR3 sequences, with around 43% seen just once and under 20% held by the top ten. Trimming shortened V by 7 bases and J by 11 bases, and 16 bases separated the two germline ends. The CDR3 has 11 residues. Germline values: CDR1 SQVTM, CDR2 ANQGSEA. A note on this clonotype: Its cognate antigen is unknown.

The sequencing input was blood. This sequence was found in a woman in her fifties or sixties in good health. The chain combines TRBV29-1 with TRBJ2-3; TRBD2 is a possible D gene (5 bases). The CDR3 coding sequence is TGCAGCGGAAGAGGGATAGGTGAGCAGTATTTT. It translates to CSGRGIGEQYF.